The 18 T cell receptor beta chains below come from one sample, sequenced in a study of CD8 T cells in Susac syndrome. With random hexamers, 0.5 to 1 ug RNA was reverse transcribed. TCRdb independently ran MiXCR on the immunoSEQ multiplex PCR reads; one entry per CDR3 protein. There are about 190,000 distinct CDR3 sequences in the sample; roughly 91% occur only once, and 0.087% lies in the top ten. Sample: CD4+ T cells from PBMCs. These receptor sequences come from a human donor with Susac syndrome.

V is TRBV5-1 and J is TRBJ2-7; 10 bases fit TRBD1. V shed 0 bases and J 6 bases; nucleotides not matched to a gene: 6. CDR3 length: 15 amino acids. The V gene's germline CDR1 is SGHRS and CDR2 YFSETQ. CDR3 residues: CASSLAGTGVVEQYF. DNA of the CDR3: TGCGCCAGCAGCTTGGCCGGGACAGGGGTCGTCGAGCAGTACTTC.

The chain recombines TRBV18 with TRBJ2-7; 7 bases match TRBD1. With 2 bases clipped from V and 3 bases from J, the junction kept 4 bases outside the gene matches. The CDR3 has 14 residues. The V gene's germline CDR1 is KGHSH and CDR2 LQKENI. This CDR3 reads CASSPGRTGYEQYF. CDR3 in DNA: TGTGCCAGCTCACCAGGCCGGACAGGCTACGAGCAGTACTTC. Complete variable domain (other parts from reference TRBV18 and TRBJ2-7): NAGVMQNPRHLVRRRGQEARLRCSPMKGHSHVYWYRQLPEEGLKFMVYLQKENIIDESGMPKERFSAEFPKEGPSILRIQQVVRGDSAAYFCASSPGRTGYEQYFGPGTRLTVT.

This clonotype was found a few times. The CDR3 bases are TGTGCCAGCAGCCCGACAGGAAAGAGGAGCTCCTACGAGCAGTACTTC. Translation: CASSPTGKRSSYEQYF. V and J are TRBV5-4 and TRBJ2-7, with D perhaps TRBD1 (6 bases). CDR1 SGHNT and CDR2 YYREEE come from the germline V gene (reference sequence). V was trimmed by 4 bases and J by 0 bases, leaving 17 bases between them. The CDR3 is 16 amino acids.

The J gene is TRBJ1-5, the V gene TRBV29-1; 7 bases map to TRBD1. CDR1 is SQVTM and CDR2 is ANQGSEA in the germline V gene. The CDR3 runs 16 residues. Trimming removed 1 base from V and 0 bases from J; junction bases left unmatched: 6. CDR3 bases: TGCAGCGTTGAAGCTGAGGGACAGTATAGCAATCAGCCCCAGCATTTT. Its translation is CSVEAEGQYSNQPQHF. Based on the CDR3 plus reference TRBV29-1 and TRBJ1-5, the full variable domain is SAVISQKPSRDICQRGTSLTIQCQVDSQVTMMFWYRQQPGQSLTLIATANQGSEATYESGFVIDKFPISRPNLTFSTLTVSNMSPEDSSIYLCSVEAEGQYSNQPQHFGDGTRLSIL.

This clonotype was detected once. The chain carries TRBV20-1 and TRBJ1-2; 9 bases map to TRBD1. The CDR3 totals 13 residues. The J segment lost 8 bases and the V segment lost 5 bases, leaving 9 bases of the junction unmatched. Germline V CDR1 and CDR2: DFQATT, SNEGSKA (reference sequence). The CDR3 sequence: CSARSGTGSGYTF. In DNA form, the CDR3 reads TGCAGTGCTCGCTCCGGGACAGGGTCGGGCTACACCTTC.

This rearrangement joins TRBV4-1 to TRBJ2-1; D call uncertain. The CDR3 is 16 amino acids. Per the germline V gene, CDR1 is MGHRA and CDR2 is YSYEKL. Deletions cut 0 bases from V and 2 bases from J, with 11 bases between. CDR3: CASSQDARGTYNEQFF. DNA of the CDR3: TGCGCCAGCAGCCAAGATGCTCGCGGCACCTACAATGAGCAGTTCTTC.

The chain uses TRBV2 and TRBJ1-1; D is perhaps TRBD1 (5 bases). The CDR3 is made up of 14 amino acids. The V and J ends lost 2 bases and 4 bases respectively, with 11 bases between them. In germline, CDR1 is SNHLY, CDR2 FYNNEI. CDR3 residues: CASSEFGGSTEAFF. CDR3 DNA: TGTGCCAGCAGTGAATTTGGGGGGAGCACTGAAGCTTTCTTT. The variable domain in full, with the rest retrieved from reference TRBV2 and TRBJ1-1, is EPEVTQTPSHQVTQMGQEVILRCVPISNHLYFYWYRQILGQKVEFLVSFYNNEISEKSEIFDDQFSVERPDGSNFTLKIRSTKLEDSAMYFCASSEFGGSTEAFFGQGTRLTVV.

This clonotype occurred once. V usage is TRBV5-5 and J usage is TRBJ1-6, with D uncertain. V gave up 1 base and J gave up 7 bases, with 6 bases separating them. Germline CDR1 is SGHKS and CDR2 is YYEKEE (reference sequence). This CDR3 is 13 amino acids long. CDR3 region: CASSLFENSPLHF. CDR3 bases: TGTGCCAGCAGCTTGTTCGAAAATTCACCCCTCCACTTT.

The chain uses TRBV5-6 and TRBJ1-4; 11 nucleotides line up with TRBD1. V trimming: 4 bases; J trimming: 13 bases; junction bases outside the gene matches: 12. Germline values: CDR1 SGHDT, CDR2 YYEEEE. The length of the CDR3 is 15 residues. CDR3 bases: TGTGCCAGCAGCCTAGGAGGGGACAGGGGGAGATCACTGTTTTTT. The encoded protein is CASSLGGDRGRSLFF.

V usage is TRBV20-1 and J usage is TRBJ2-1; 13 bases align to TRBD2. V shed 6 bases and J 8 bases; nucleotides not matched to a gene: 7. The germline CDR1 and CDR2 sequences are DFQATT and SNEGSKA (reference sequence). CDR3 length: 14 amino acids. DNA for the CDR3: TGCAGTGCGGAACTAGCGGGAGGGCGGGATGAGCAGTTCTTC. It yields the protein CSAELAGGRDEQFF.

This clonotype has only one observation. The chain links TRBV11-2 to TRBJ2-1, with TRBD2 matching over 8 bases. Germline V CDR1 and CDR2: SGHAT, FQNNGV. V shed 6 bases and J 1 base; nucleotides not matched to a gene: 2. The CDR3 has 14 amino acids. This CDR3 reads CASRVAGSYNEQFF. The CDR3 nucleotides are TGTGCCAGCAGAGTAGCGGGATCCTACAATGAGCAGTTCTTC. The whole variable domain, remainder taken from reference TRBV11-2 and TRBJ2-1, is EAGVAQSPRYKIIEKRQSVAFWCNPISGHATLYWYQQILGQGPKLLIQFQNNGVVDDSQLPKDRFSAERLKGVDSTLKIQPAKLEDSAVYLCASRVAGSYNEQFFGPGTRLTVL.

The chain couples TRBV18 to TRBJ2-1; D not resolved. The CDR3 covers 13 residues. Germline assignment: CDR1 KGHSH and CDR2 LQKENI. The ends were cut back, 5 bases at V and 6 bases at J, with 11 bases in the middle. Written as DNA, the CDR3 is TGTGCCAGCTCAGAACTTCTGGGCAATGAGCAGTTCTTC. It codes for CASSELLGNEQFF.

The chain recombines TRBV20-1 with TRBJ1-4, with 8 nucleotides matching TRBD1. This CDR3 has 12 residues. The germline V gene encodes CDR1 DFQATT and CDR2 SNEGSKA (reference sequence). Trimming removed 7 bases from V and 7 bases from J; junction bases left unmatched: 5. For the CDR3, the DNA is TGCAGTGGGACAGGGCTCGGTGAAAAACTGTTTTTT. This gives the protein CSGTGLGEKLFF.

The rearrangement uses TRBV20-1 and TRBJ2-1; D is possibly TRBD1 or TRBD2 (6 bases each). This CDR3 spans 16 amino acids. Germline CDR1 DFQATT, CDR2 SNEGSKA (reference sequence). Trimming pared 6 bases from V and 8 bases from J, leaving 26 bases between. The CDR3 spells CSAASNLRGQGDEQFF. The CDR3 DNA follows: TGCAGTGCCGCGAGCAATTTACGGGGGCAAGGGGATGAGCAGTTCTTC.

The rearrangement uses TRBV12-3 or TRBV12-4 and TRBJ1-5; TRBD1 might be the D (6 bases). V was trimmed by 3 bases and J by 1 base, leaving 10 bases between them. The CDR3 runs 15 residues. The chain's CDR3 is CASSFSGASNQPQHF. The CDR3 DNA is TGTGCCAGCAGTTTTTCGGGGGCCAGCAATCAGCCCCAGCATTTT.

The chain has TRBV2 and TRBJ1-3; a weak D match, TRBD1 (5 bases). From germline, CDR1 is SNHLY and CDR2 FYNNEI. The V end was cut by 2 bases, the J end by 8 bases, with 10 bases between. CDR3 size: 13 residues. The CDR3 DNA follows: TGTGCCAGCAGTGAAATGGCCAGGGACACCATATATTTT. This gives the protein CASSEMARDTIYF.

The rearrangement uses TRBV12-3 or TRBV12-4 and TRBJ2-3; D remains ambiguous. Trimming stripped 8 bases from V and 6 bases from J, with 12 bases between. The CDR3 is 12 amino acids. CDR3 bases: TGTGCCAGCCGGAGACGAACGGATACGCAGTATTTT. Amino acid sequence: CASRRRTDTQYF.

V and J are TRBV5-1 and TRBJ2-1, with 9 bases matching TRBD1. Germline-derived CDR1 and CDR2 are SGHRS and YFSETQ. Trimming removed 5 bases from V and 3 bases from J; junction bases left unmatched: 9. CDR3 length equals 16 residues. The CDR3 DNA reads as TGCGCCAGCAGTTCCGGTGAGGGACAGGGCTACAATGAGCAGTTCTTC. Its translation: CASSSGEGQGYNEQFF.